This T cell receptor beta chain is drawn from a study of T cell repertoires in cytomegalovirus infection. Background on the study: Based on public TCR beta signatures, there were indications of CMV infection and of a matching HLA type. General study points: Pooled public TCR beta family frequency picked out CMV carriers with the relevant HLA.

TCRdb redid the calling of the reads with MiXCR, one entry per CDR3 protein. This table has more than 250,000 distinct CDR3 sequences, approximately 25% appearing once. This clonotype was seen a few times. The antigen is not known. The V gene's germline CDR1 is DFQATT and CDR2 SNEGSKA (reference sequence). Trimming at V came to 3 bases and at J to 0 bases, leaving 5 bases not matched to a gene. The CDR3 spans 15 residues. The source material was cultured PBMCs, sampled from culture after CMV antigen stimulation. This TCR came from a human donor in good health (CMV status not recorded). Some clones in this sample may be carry-over from other donors' samples. The V call is TRBV20-1, the J call TRBJ2-1; TRBD2 matches 7 bases. This CDR3 is CSARLSGRSYNEQFF. Here the CDR3 DNA reads TGCAGTGCTAGGCTTAGCGGGCGCTCCTACAATGAGCAGTTCTTC.